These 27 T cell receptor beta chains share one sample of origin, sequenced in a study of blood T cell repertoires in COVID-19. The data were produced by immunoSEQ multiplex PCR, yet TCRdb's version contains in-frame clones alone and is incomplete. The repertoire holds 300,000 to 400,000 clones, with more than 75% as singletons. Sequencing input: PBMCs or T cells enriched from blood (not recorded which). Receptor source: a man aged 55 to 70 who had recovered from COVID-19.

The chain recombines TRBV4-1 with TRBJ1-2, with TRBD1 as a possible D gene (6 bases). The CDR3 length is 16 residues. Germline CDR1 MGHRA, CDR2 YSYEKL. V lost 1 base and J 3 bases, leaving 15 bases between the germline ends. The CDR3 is CASSQVIPRTDYGYTF. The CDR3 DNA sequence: TGCGCCAGCAGCCAAGTAATACCTCGGACAGACTATGGCTACACCTTC.

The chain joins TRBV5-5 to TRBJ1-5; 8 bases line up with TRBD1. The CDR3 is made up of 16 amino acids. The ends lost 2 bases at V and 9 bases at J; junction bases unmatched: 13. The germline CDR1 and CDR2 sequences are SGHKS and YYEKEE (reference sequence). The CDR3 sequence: CASSFQPSGGGGPQHF. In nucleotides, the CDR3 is TGTGCCAGCAGCTTCCAGCCTTCAGGGGGCGGTGGGCCCCAGCATTTT. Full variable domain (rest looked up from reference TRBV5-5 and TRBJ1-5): DAGVTQSPTHLIKTRGQQVTLRCSPISGHKSVSWYQQVLGQGPQFIFQYYEKEERGRGNFPDRFSARQFPNYSSELNVNALLLGDSALYLCASSFQPSGGGGPQHFGDGTRLSIL.

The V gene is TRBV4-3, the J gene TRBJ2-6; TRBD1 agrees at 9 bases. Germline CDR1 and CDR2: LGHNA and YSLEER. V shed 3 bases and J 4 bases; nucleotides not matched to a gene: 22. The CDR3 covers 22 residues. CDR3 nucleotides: TGCGCCAGCAGCCACACCGCCGGGACAGGGAAATTCACCGTCGGCGGGGCCAACGTCCTGACTTTC. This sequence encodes CASSHTAGTGKFTVGGANVLTF.

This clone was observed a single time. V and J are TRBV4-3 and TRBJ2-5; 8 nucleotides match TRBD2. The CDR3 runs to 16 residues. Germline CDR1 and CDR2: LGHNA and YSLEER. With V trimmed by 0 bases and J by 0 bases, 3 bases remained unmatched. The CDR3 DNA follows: TGCGCCAGCAGCCAAGATGTAGCGGGGAACCAAGAGACCCAGTACTTC. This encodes CASSQDVAGNQETQYF.

This CDR3 reads CASSQGSRGGRETQYF. Here the CDR3 DNA reads TGTGCCAGCAGCCAAGGTTCGCGGGGGGGCCGAGAGACCCAGTACTTC. This rearrangement joins TRBV4-2 to TRBJ2-5; 9 positions match TRBD2. Germline V gene sequence: CDR1 LGHNA, CDR2 YNFKEQ. CDR3 length: 16 amino acids. Germline trimming cut 1 base from V and 4 bases from J; bases unmatched to any gene: 7.

This chain's CDR3 is CASSVGGLTEAFF. The CDR3, as DNA: TGTGCCAGCAGTGTAGGGGGCCTCACTGAAGCTTTCTTT. The chain is built from TRBV2 and TRBJ1-1; 7 bases map to TRBD1. CDR1 SNHLY and CDR2 FYNNEI come from the germline V gene. CDR3 length: 13 residues. Trimming at V came to 4 bases and at J to 4 bases, leaving 3 bases not matched to a gene.

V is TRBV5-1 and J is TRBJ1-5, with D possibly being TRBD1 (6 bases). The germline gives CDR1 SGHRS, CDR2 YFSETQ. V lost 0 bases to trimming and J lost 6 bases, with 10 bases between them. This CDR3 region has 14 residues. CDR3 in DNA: TGCGCCAGCAGCTTGGAGGGGGTGAGTCAGCCCCAGCATTTT. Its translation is CASSLEGVSQPQHF.

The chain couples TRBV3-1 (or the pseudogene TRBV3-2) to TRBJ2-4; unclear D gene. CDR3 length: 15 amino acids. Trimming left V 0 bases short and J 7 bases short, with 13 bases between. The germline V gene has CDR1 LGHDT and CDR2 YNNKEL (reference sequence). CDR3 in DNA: TGTGCCAGCAGCCAAGATTCGGCTAGTTTTAACATTCAGTACTTC. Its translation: CASSQDSASFNIQYF.

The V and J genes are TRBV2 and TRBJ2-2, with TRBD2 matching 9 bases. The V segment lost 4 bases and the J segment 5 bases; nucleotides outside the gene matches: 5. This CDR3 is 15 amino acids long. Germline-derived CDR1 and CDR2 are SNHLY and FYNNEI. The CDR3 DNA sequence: TGTGCCAGCAGTGGGGTTAGCGGGAGAACCGGGGAGCTGTTTTTT. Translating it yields CASSGVSGRTGELFF.

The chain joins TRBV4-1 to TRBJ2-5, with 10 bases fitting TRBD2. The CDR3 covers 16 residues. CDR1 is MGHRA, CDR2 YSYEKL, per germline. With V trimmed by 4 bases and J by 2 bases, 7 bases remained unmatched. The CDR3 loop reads CASSPPGLASQETQYF. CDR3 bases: TGCGCCAGCAGCCCCCCGGGACTAGCGTCTCAAGAGACCCAGTACTTC.

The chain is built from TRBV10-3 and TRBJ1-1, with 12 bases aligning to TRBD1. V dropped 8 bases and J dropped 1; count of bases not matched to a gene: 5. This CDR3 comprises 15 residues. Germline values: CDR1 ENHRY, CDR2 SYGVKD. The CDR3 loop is CAIGTGGRGNTEAFF. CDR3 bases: TGTGCCATCGGGACAGGGGGCAGGGGGAACACTGAAGCTTTCTTT.

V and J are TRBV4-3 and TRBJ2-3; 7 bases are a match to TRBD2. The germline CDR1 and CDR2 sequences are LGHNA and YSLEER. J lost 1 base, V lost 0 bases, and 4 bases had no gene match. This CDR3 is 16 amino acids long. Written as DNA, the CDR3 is TGCGCCAGCAGCCAAGATAGGACTAGACGCACAGATACGCAGTATTTT. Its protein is CASSQDRTRRTDTQYF.

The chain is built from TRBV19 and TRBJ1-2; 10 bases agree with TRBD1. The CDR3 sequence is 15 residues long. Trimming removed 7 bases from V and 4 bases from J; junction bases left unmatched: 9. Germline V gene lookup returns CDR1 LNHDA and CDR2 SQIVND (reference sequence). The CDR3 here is CASTRQTGGLYGYTF. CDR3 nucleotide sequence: TGTGCCAGTACAAGGCAGACAGGGGGCCTCTATGGCTACACCTTC.

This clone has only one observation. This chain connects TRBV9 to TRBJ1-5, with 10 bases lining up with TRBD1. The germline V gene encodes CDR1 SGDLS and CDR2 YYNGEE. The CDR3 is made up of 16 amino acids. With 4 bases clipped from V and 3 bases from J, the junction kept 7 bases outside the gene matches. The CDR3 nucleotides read TGTGCCAGCAGCCCCGGGACAGGGGCTTCCAATCAGCCCCAGCATTTT. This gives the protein CASSPGTGASNQPQHF.

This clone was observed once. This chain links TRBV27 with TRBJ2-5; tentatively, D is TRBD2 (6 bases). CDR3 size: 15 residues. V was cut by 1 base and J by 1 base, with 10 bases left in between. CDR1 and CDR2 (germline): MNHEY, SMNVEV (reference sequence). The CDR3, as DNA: TGTGCCAGCAGTTTATACGCGGGGAGCCAAGAGACCCAGTACTTC. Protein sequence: CASSLYAGSQETQYF.

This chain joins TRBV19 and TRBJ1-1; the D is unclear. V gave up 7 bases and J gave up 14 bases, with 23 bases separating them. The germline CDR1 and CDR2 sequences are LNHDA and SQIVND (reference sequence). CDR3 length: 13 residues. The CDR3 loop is CASNPGMFVGVFF. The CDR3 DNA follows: TGTGCCAGTAATCCCGGGATGTTCGTTGGGGTGTTCTTT.

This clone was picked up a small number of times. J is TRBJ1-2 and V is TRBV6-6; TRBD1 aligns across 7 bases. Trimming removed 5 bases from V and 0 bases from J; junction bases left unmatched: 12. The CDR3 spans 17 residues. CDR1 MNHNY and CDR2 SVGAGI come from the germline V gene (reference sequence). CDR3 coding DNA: TGTGCCAGCAGTCGTAGGACAGGTGGAGACTCTAACTATGGCTACACCTTC. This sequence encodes CASSRRTGGDSNYGYTF.

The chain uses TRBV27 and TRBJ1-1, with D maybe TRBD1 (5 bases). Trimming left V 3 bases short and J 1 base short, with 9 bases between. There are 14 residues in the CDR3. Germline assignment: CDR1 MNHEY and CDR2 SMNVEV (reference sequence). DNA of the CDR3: TGTGCCAGCAGTTTGGAGGGGCGGAACACTGAAGCTTTCTTT. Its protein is CASSLEGRNTEAFF.

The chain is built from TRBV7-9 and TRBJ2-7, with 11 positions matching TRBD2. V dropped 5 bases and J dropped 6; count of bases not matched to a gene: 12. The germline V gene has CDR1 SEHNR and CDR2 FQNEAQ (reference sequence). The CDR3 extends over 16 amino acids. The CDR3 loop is CASSPQTSGRFREQYF. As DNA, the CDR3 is TGTGCCAGCAGCCCACAAACTAGCGGGAGATTTCGCGAGCAGTACTTC.

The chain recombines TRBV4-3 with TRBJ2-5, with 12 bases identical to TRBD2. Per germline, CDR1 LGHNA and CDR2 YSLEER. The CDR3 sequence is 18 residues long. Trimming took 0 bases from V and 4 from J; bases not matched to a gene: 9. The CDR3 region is CASSQEIVGGLAGETQYF. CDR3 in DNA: TGCGCCAGCAGCCAAGAGATCGTTGGGGGACTAGCGGGAGAGACCCAGTACTTC.

The chain's CDR3 is CATSDQRGSAYNEQFF. In DNA form, the CDR3 reads TGTGCCACCAGTGATCAGCGGGGGTCAGCGTACAATGAGCAGTTCTTC. This rearrangement joins TRBV24-1 to TRBJ2-1; 8 nucleotides agree with TRBD2. Germline V gene data show CDR1 as KGHDR and CDR2 as SFDVKD. V was pared by 3 bases and J by 4 bases, with 7 bases of the junction left unmatched. The length of the CDR3 is 16 residues.

DNA of the CDR3: TGTGCCAGCAGCTCCCCCGGGACTAGCGGGACCGAACTCACAGATACGCAGTATTTT. This translates into CASSSPGTSGTELTDTQYF. The genes are TRBV28 and TRBJ2-3, with TRBD2 matching over 13 bases. The CDR3 covers 19 residues. V was clipped by 6 bases and J by 2 bases; unmatched bases: 14. CDR1 MDHEN and CDR2 SYDVKM come from the germline V gene.

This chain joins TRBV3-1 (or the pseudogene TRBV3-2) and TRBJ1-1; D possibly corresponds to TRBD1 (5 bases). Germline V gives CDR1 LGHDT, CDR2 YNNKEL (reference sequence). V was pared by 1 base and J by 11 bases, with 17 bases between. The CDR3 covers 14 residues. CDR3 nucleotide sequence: TGTGCCAGCAGCCAAGCAGGGTTTTCGGCCTGGGCTTTCTTT. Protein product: CASSQAGFSAWAFF.

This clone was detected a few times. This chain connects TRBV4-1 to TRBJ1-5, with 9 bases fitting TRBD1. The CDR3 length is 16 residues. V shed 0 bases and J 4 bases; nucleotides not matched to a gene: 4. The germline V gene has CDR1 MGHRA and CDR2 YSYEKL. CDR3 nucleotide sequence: TGCGCCAGCAGCCAAGAGCGTGGACAGGGGAATCAGCCCCAGCATTTT. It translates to CASSQERGQGNQPQHF.

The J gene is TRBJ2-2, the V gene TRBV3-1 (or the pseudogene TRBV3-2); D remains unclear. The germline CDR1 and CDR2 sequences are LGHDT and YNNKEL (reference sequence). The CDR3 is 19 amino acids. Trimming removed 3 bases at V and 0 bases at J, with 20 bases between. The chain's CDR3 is CASSQEPRSLRSNTGELFF. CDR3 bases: TGTGCCAGCAGCCAGGAACCTAGAAGCTTGCGGTCGAACACCGGGGAGCTGTTTTTT.

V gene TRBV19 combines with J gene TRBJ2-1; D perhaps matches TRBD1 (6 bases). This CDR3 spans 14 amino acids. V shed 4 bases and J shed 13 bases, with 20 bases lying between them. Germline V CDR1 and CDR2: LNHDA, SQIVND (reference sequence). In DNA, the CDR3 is TGTGCCAGTAGTACCTCAACGAGCCGGGACAAACAGTTCTTC. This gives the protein CASSTSTSRDKQFF.

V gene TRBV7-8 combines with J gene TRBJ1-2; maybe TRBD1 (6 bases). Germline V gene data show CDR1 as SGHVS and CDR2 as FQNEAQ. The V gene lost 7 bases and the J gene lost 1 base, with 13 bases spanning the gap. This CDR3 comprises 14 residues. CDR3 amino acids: CASNPVGHNYGYTF. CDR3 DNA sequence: TGTGCCAGCAACCCTGTGGGACATAACTATGGCTACACCTTC. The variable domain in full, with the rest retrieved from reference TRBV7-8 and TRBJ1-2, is GAGVSQSPRYKVAKRGQDVALRCDPISGHVSLFWYQQALGQGPEFLTYFQNEAQLDKSGLPSDRFFAERPEGSVSTLKIQRTQQEDSAVYLCASNPVGHNYGYTFGSGTRLTVV.